These 29 T cell receptor beta chains were sequenced from one sample in a study of T-cell reconstitution after alpha-beta-depleted transplantation in children. During its preparation, the TCRbeta library received unique molecular identifiers. TCRdb re-called the PCR reads with MiXCR, one entry per CDR3 protein. The sample has some 240,000 distinct CDR3 sequences; 9% to 10% are singletons. The sequences come from PBMCs from the stem cell graft donor, collected from the stem cell graft. The source is a human donor who donated a stem cell graft to a child with SCID.

This clonotype was counted at least ten times. This chain connects TRBV7-8 to TRBJ2-5; 9 bases map to TRBD2. This CDR3 has 16 amino acids. V lost 5 bases, J lost 2 bases, and 9 bases stayed unmatched. Germline V gene sequence: CDR1 SGHVS, CDR2 FQNEAQ. The CDR3 loop reads CASSPKSGGHQETQYF. The CDR3 bases are TGTGCCAGCAGCCCAAAAAGCGGGGGGCATCAAGAGACCCAGTACTTC.

This clonotype was counted ten times or more. The V call is TRBV11-2, the J call TRBJ2-2; D is unresolved. The V and J ends lost 5 bases and 5 bases respectively, with 24 bases between them. Germline V gives CDR1 SGHAT, CDR2 FQNNGV. CDR3 length: 18 amino acids. The CDR3 coding sequence is TGTGCCAGCAGCCATATTGACATCGGGTTCCCAAGGACCGGGGAGCTGTTTTTT. It yields the protein CASSHIDIGFPRTGELFF.

In its sample, this clonotype was seen once. This may arise from a read error, as a much more abundant clone is one base away. This CDR3 is CASSLEPGTGGYPF. The CDR3 DNA reads as TGCGCCAGCAGCTTGGAACCCGGGACAGGGGGCTACCCCTTC. The rearrangement uses TRBV5-1 and TRBJ1-2; the match to TRBD1 covers 12 bases. Germline CDR1 and CDR2: SGHRS and YFSETQ. This CDR3 has 14 amino acids. The whole variable domain, filled in from reference TRBV5-1 and TRBJ1-2, reads KAGVTQTPRYLIKTRGQQVTLSCSPISGHRSVSWYQQTPGQGLQFLFEYFSETQRNKGNFPGRFSGRQFSNSRSEMNVSTLELGDSALYLCASSLEPGTGGYPFGSGTRLTVV.

This clonotype has a count of ten or more. The CDR3 loop is CASSGSSLNTEAFF. DNA for the CDR3: TGTGCCAGCAGCGGCAGTTCCTTGAACACTGAAGCTTTCTTT. The chain links TRBV2 to TRBJ1-1; D remains unclear. This CDR3 has 14 amino acids. The germline V gene encodes CDR1 SNHLY and CDR2 FYNNEI. Trimming shortened V by 6 bases and J by 0 bases, and 11 bases separated the two germline ends.

This clonotype was observed a few times. The chain combines TRBV20-1 with TRBJ1-4, with D possibly TRBD1 on 6 matching bases. Trimming took 0 bases from V and 7 from J, leaving 12 bases between them. CDR1 DFQATT and CDR2 SNEGSKA come from the germline V gene (reference sequence). This CDR3 has 14 amino acids. As DNA, the CDR3 is TGCAGTGCTAGAGATCGGGGGCGGGGTGAAAAACTGTTTTTT. This gives the protein CSARDRGRGEKLFF.

This clonotype was seen repeatedly, ten times or more. The chain uses TRBV20-1 and TRBJ2-3, with a tentative D call TRBD2 (5 bases). V was clipped by 3 bases and J by 0 bases, with 7 bases between them. Germline assignment: CDR1 DFQATT and CDR2 SNEGSKA (reference sequence). CDR3 length equals 13 residues. CDR3 sequence: CSARSGSTDTQYF. The CDR3 nucleotides read TGCAGTGCTAGGAGCGGTAGCACAGATACGCAGTATTTT.

This clonotype was recorded many times. The chain employs TRBV7-2 and TRBJ2-7; no firm D call. V lost 0 bases and J 0 bases, leaving 6 bases between the germline ends. From germline, CDR1 is SGHTA and CDR2 FQGNSA. The CDR3 has 14 amino acids. CDR3 region: CASSLAYSSYEQYF. The CDR3 nucleotides are TGTGCCAGCAGCTTAGCCTACAGCTCCTACGAGCAGTACTTC.

Many counts were recorded for this clonotype. The V call is TRBV9, the J call TRBJ2-4, with D perhaps matching TRBD1 (5 bases). The CDR3 contains 16 residues. Trimming stripped 0 bases from V and 0 bases from J, with 10 bases between. CDR1 is SGDLS, CDR2 YYNGEE, per germline. CDR3: CASSVGTSGAKNIQYF. Here the CDR3 DNA reads TGTGCCAGCAGCGTAGGGACATCGGGAGCCAAAAACATTCAGTACTTC.

Ten or more counts support this clonotype. The CDR3 protein is CASSLEATYNEQFF. DNA for the CDR3: TGCGCCAGCAGCTTAGAAGCTACCTACAATGAGCAGTTCTTC. This chain links TRBV5-1 with TRBJ2-1, with D unclear. Germline V gene lookup returns CDR1 SGHRS and CDR2 YFSETQ. The CDR3 consists of 14 residues. V lost 2 bases and J lost 2, with 8 bases in between.

This clonotype was picked up many times. This chain connects TRBV24-1 to TRBJ2-1, with TRBD1 identical over 10 bases. Losses at the gene ends were 3 bases for V and 3 bases for J; bases not matched to a gene: 13. This CDR3 spans 19 amino acids. Germline lookup yields CDR1 KGHDR and CDR2 SFDVKD. CDR3 protein: CATSDPYLGQGGYYNEQFF. The CDR3 DNA follows: TGTGCCACCAGTGATCCTTATCTAGGACAGGGGGGCTACTACAATGAGCAGTTCTTC.

The table lists this clonotype with many counts. V is TRBV7-9 and J is TRBJ2-5, with D tentatively TRBD2 (7 bases). The V gene lost 0 bases and the J gene lost 3 bases, with 11 bases spanning the gap. CDR1 is SEHNR and CDR2 is FQNEAQ in the germline V gene (reference sequence). The CDR3 contains 15 residues. CDR3: CASSLARGLEETQYF. CDR3 nucleotide sequence: TGTGCCAGCAGCTTAGCGCGGGGGCTTGAAGAGACCCAGTACTTC.

This clonotype has at least ten counts. The V call is TRBV5-1, the J call TRBJ2-3, with 9 bases matching TRBD1. The CDR3 has 15 residues. Germline CDR1 reads SGHRS; CDR2 reads YFSETQ. V dropped 0 bases and J dropped 3; count of bases not matched to a gene: 2. CDR3 residues: CASSLEGTGTDTQYF. The CDR3 DNA reads TGCGCCAGCAGCTTGGAGGGGACAGGGACAGATACGCAGTATTTT.

This clonotype was seen repeatedly, ten times or more. This sequence joins TRBV5-6 and TRBJ2-3; 9 nucleotides agree with TRBD1. The trim removed 3 bases at V and 4 bases at J, leaving 6 bases unmatched. Germline CDR1 and CDR2: SGHDT and YYEEEE. The CDR3 extends over 15 amino acids. CDR3 protein: CASSSGGQGADTQYF. CDR3 nucleotides: TGTGCCAGCAGCTCAGGGGGACAGGGAGCAGATACGCAGTATTTT.

The chain combines TRBV6-1 with TRBJ1-4, with no clear D. Looked up from germline, CDR1 is MNHNS and CDR2 is SASEGT. The CDR3 spans 13 residues. CDR3 bases: TGTCCCAACAGCCAGAGACGAAATGAAAAACTGTTTTTT. Its protein product is CPNSQRRNEKLFF.

In its sample, this clonotype was seen many times. This chain joins TRBV5-6 and TRBJ2-2; 8 nucleotides agree with TRBD1. The germline V gene has CDR1 SGHDT and CDR2 YYEEEE. The CDR3 contains 19 residues. J gave up 0 bases and V 4 bases, and 14 bases lay outside the gene matches. The CDR3 DNA reads TGTGCCAGCAGCCAAACACGGCCAGGGGGCTTCACGAACACCGGGGAGCTGTTTTTT. Translating gives CASSQTRPGGFTNTGELFF. The complete variable domain, with remaining parts taken from reference TRBV5-6 and TRBJ2-2, reads DAGVTQSPTHLIKTRGQQVTLRCSPKSGHDTVSWYQQALGQGPQFIFQYYEEEERQRGNFPDRFSGHQFPNYSSELNVNALLLGDSALYLCASSQTRPGGFTNTGELFFGEGSRLTVL.

This clonotype occurred many times. The chain carries TRBV20-1 and TRBJ1-2; 8 nucleotides align to TRBD1. CDR3 size: 14 residues. Per germline, CDR1 DFQATT and CDR2 SNEGSKA (reference sequence). The V gene end was trimmed by 3 bases and the J gene end by 3 bases; junction bases not matched to a gene: 6. The CDR3 bases are TGCAGTGCTAGTCAGGGGGCAGGGGACTATGGCTACACCTTC. Translated: CSASQGAGDYGYTF.

This clonotype was seen repeatedly, ten times or more. V and J are TRBV5-6 and TRBJ1-5; D gene unclear. In germline, CDR1 is SGHDT, CDR2 YYEEEE. The CDR3 extends over 14 amino acids. V lost 1 base, J lost 4 bases, and 9 bases lay in between. The CDR3 bases are TGTGCCAGCAGCTTGACTACGGGGAATCAGCCCCAGCATTTT. This translates into CASSLTTGNQPQHF.

The V gene is TRBV11-1, the J gene TRBJ1-3; D unclear. V dropped 3 bases and J dropped 0 bases, with 21 bases sitting between them. This CDR3 region has 19 residues. The V gene's germline CDR1 is SGHAT and CDR2 FQDESV (reference sequence). The CDR3 region is CASSFHIGRRIDSGNTIYF. Here the CDR3 DNA reads TGTGCCAGCAGCTTCCACATTGGACGGCGGATTGACTCTGGAAACACCATATATTTT. Full variable domain (outside the CDR3, taken from reference TRBV11-1 and TRBJ1-3): EAEVAQSPRYKITEKSQAVAFWCDPISGHATLYWYRQILGQGPELLVQFQDESVVDDSQLPKDRFSAERLKGVDSTLKIQPAELGDSAMYLCASSFHIGRRIDSGNTIYFGEGSWLTVV.

This clonotype was recorded many times. This sequence joins TRBV7-9 and TRBJ1-1; tentatively, D is TRBD1 (6 bases). Between the trimmed V and J ends, which lost 1 base and 5 bases, there was a span of 11 bases. CDR1 and CDR2 from the germline V gene are SEHNR and FQNEAQ (reference sequence). The CDR3 has 14 amino acids. The CDR3 here is CASSLEGGETEAFF. The DNA for the CDR3 is TGTGCCAGCAGCTTAGAGGGGGGAGAGACTGAAGCTTTCTTT.

This clonotype was found many times. The V call is TRBV2, the J call TRBJ1-2, with D possibly matching TRBD1 (5 bases). V lost 3 bases, J lost 8 bases, and 13 bases lay in between. Looked up from germline, CDR1 is SNHLY and CDR2 is FYNNEI. This CDR3 comprises 13 residues. The CDR3 DNA sequence: TGTGCCAGCAGTGATACCCCAGGGTACGGCTACACCTTC. It translates to CASSDTPGYGYTF.

As concerns this clonotype: This clone may be a read error of a much larger clone one base away. The chain uses TRBV14 and TRBJ2-5; tentative D call: TRBD1 (5 bases). Germline CDR1 SGHDN, CDR2 FVKESK. V dropped 1 base and J dropped 2 bases, with 14 bases sitting between them. The CDR3 is 16 amino acids. CDR3 nucleotides: TGTGCCAGCAGCCAAGGATCGACAGAGCCACAAGAGACCCAGTACTTC. Translated, it gives CASSQGSTEPQETQYF.

This clonotype was recorded at least ten times. V usage is TRBV12-3 or TRBV12-4 and J usage is TRBJ1-3; D ambiguous. This CDR3 has 13 residues. V lost 11 bases and J 0 bases, leaving 11 bases between the germline ends. The CDR3 spells CALRVTSGNTIYF. For the CDR3, the DNA is TGTGCCCTTCGGGTTACCTCTGGAAACACCATATATTTT.

Ten or more counts support this clonotype. V is TRBV12-3 or TRBV12-4 and J is TRBJ2-2; TRBD1 matches at 7 bases. The CDR3 covers 15 residues. With 3 bases clipped from V and 5 bases from J, the junction kept 6 bases outside the gene matches. In DNA, the CDR3 is TGTGCCAGCAGTTTGTTAGGGGGCACAACCGGGGAGCTGTTTTTT. Encoded protein: CASSLLGGTTGELFF.

The rearrangement joins TRBV7-9 to TRBJ2-7; 7 nucleotides match TRBD1. Germline values: CDR1 SEHNR, CDR2 FQNEAQ (reference sequence). CDR3 size: 14 residues. V was pared by 5 bases and J by 3 bases, with 7 bases of the junction left unmatched. As DNA, the CDR3 is TGTGCCAGCAGCCGACAGGGAAGAATCTACGAGCAGTACTTC. Translation: CASSRQGRIYEQYF.

About this clonotype: A much larger clone lies one base from this, so it may be a read error. This chain links TRBV7-9 with TRBJ2-7, with D possibly TRBD2 on 6 matching bases. The CDR3 consists of 17 residues. CDR1 and CDR2 from the germline V gene are SEHNR and FQNEAQ (reference sequence). The CDR3 DNA reads TGTGCCAGCAGCTTAGGGGGGGAAGGAATTTATACCTACGAGCAGTCCTTC. This encodes CASSLGGEGIYTYEQSF.

This clonotype was counted only a few times. J is TRBJ2-5 and V is TRBV29-1; D not resolved. CDR1 is SQVTM, CDR2 ANQGSEA, per germline. Trimming took 3 bases from V and 1 from J, leaving 9 bases between them. The CDR3 consists of 13 residues. DNA for the CDR3: TGCAGCGTTGACGAGCAGGTCCAAGAGACCCAGTACTTC. Translated, it gives CSVDEQVQETQYF.

At least ten counts were recorded for this clonotype. The V gene is TRBV4-1, the J gene TRBJ2-2; weak D call: TRBD1 (6 bases). Trimming stripped 7 bases from V and 4 bases from J, with 13 bases between. Germline V CDR1 and CDR2: MGHRA, YSYEKL. The CDR3 is 14 amino acids. In DNA form, the CDR3 reads TGCGCCAGCATGCAGGGGCTGGGCACCGGGGAGCTGTTTTTT. Its translation is CASMQGLGTGELFF.

The table lists this clonotype with many counts. The chain is built from TRBV3-1 and TRBJ1-1, with 8 bases that match TRBD1. This CDR3 is 14 amino acids long. With V trimmed by 4 bases and J by 5 bases, 6 bases remained unmatched. Germline-derived CDR1 and CDR2 are LGHDT and YNNKEL (reference sequence). The CDR3 DNA follows: TGTGCCAGCAGCCTCGACAGGGGCTATACTGAAGCTTTCTTT. Translation: CASSLDRGYTEAFF.

There are many counts of this clonotype. This chain joins TRBV20-1 and TRBJ1-4; TRBD1 might be the D (5 bases). The CDR3 is 14 amino acids. Germline V gene data show CDR1 as DFQATT and CDR2 as SNEGSKA (reference sequence). Between the trimmed V and J ends, which lost 0 bases and 4 bases, there was a span of 9 bases. CDR3 in DNA: TGCAGTGCTAGAGATTACCAGGGTAATGAAAAACTGTTTTTT. Translating it yields CSARDYQGNEKLFF.